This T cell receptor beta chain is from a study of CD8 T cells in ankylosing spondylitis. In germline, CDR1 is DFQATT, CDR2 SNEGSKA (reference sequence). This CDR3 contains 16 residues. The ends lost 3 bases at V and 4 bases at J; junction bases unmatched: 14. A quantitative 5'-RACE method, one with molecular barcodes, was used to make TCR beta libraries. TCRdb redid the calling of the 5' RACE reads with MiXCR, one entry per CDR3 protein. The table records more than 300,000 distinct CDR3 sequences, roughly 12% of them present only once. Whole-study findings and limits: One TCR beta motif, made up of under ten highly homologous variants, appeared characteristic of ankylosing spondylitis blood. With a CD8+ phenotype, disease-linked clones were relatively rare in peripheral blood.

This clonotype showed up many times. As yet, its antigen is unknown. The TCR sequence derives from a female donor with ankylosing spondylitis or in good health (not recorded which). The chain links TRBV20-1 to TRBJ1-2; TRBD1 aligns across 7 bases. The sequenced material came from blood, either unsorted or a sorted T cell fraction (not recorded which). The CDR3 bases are TGCAGTGCTAGGCCCCCGGCAGGGGGTCGCAGCTATGGCTACACCTTC. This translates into CSARPPAGGRSYGYTF.